A selection of T cell receptor beta chains follows, all from one sample in a study of shared clonotypes between healthy human individuals. Some clones are missing from TCRdb's copy, which holds only in-frame ones; the method was immunoSEQ multiplex PCR. Among 1.4 million to 1.5 million clones listed, roughly 96% were seen once. Material: naive CD4+ T cells sorted from blood. The receptor set was obtained from a man aged 25-45 years in good health. Each CDR3 is given with its conserved first and last residue. D genes are given only for firm matches.

V gene: TRBV7-9
J gene: TRBJ1-4
D gene: TRBD1
CDR3 protein: CASSLALGTDNEKLFF

V gene: TRBV6-4
J gene: TRBJ2-7
D gene: -
CDR3 protein: CASSDSSGACYEQYF

V gene: TRBV6-6
J gene: TRBJ2-7
D gene: -
CDR3 protein: CASLGHYSYEQYF

V gene: TRBV27
J gene: TRBJ2-4
D gene: TRBD2
CDR3 protein: CASSLGLAGAVAKNIQYF

V gene: TRBV5-1
J gene: TRBJ2-7
D gene: -
CDR3 protein: CASSLVGGTPSYEQYF

V gene: TRBV6-1
J gene: TRBJ1-1
D gene: -
CDR3 protein: CASRVQGDTEAFF

V gene: TRBV9
J gene: TRBJ2-1
D gene: -
CDR3 protein: CASSVGSGQEQFF

V gene: TRBV6-6
J gene: TRBJ2-2
D gene: TRBD2
CDR3 protein: CASSYPSGSSSGELFF

V gene: TRBV5-1
J gene: TRBJ2-3
D gene: -
CDR3 protein: CASTPLFNTDTQYF

V gene: TRBV27
J gene: TRBJ1-4
D gene: -
CDR3 protein: CASSTGTGNEKLFF

V gene: TRBV4-2
J gene: TRBJ2-6
D gene: TRBD1
CDR3 protein: CASSHRGTGVGAGAGGSGANVLTF

V gene: TRBV5-1
J gene: TRBJ1-1
D gene: -
CDR3 protein: CASRWGPENTEAFF

V gene: TRBV19
J gene: TRBJ1-2
D gene: -
CDR3 protein: CASSIITGFNYGYTF

V gene: TRBV7-9
J gene: TRBJ2-1
D gene: TRBD1
CDR3 protein: CASSLESGGSYNEQFF

V gene: TRBV7-3
J gene: TRBJ2-3
D gene: TRBD2
CDR3 protein: CASSFWGLATDTQYF

V gene: TRBV6-5
J gene: TRBJ2-1
D gene: -
CDR3 protein: CASSQGGQQFF

V gene: TRBV5-1
J gene: TRBJ2-1
D gene: TRBD2
CDR3 protein: CASSPGLAGAKGQFF